One sample yielded the 5 T cell receptor beta chains listed below, sequenced in a study of cytomegalovirus exposure and HLA in healthy donors (dated by TCRdb to about 2017). The receptor library was made with the immunoSEQ multiplex PCR assay. For the multiplex PCR, a mixture combining 60 forward primers for TCR Vbeta segments and 13 reverse primers for TCR Jbeta segments was used. TCRdb's version of the immuneACCESS table is confined to in-frame rearrangements and falls short of the full clone set. An unresolved V gene accounts for under half of the shortfall where checked; the remainder is of unknown origin. This sample gives approximately 220,000 clones in total; around 80% of them show up just once. 0.63% of the sample comes from the top ten. Sequenced: PBMCs. The receptor set was obtained from a man in his late teens or twenties in good health and CMV-seronegative.

This chain links TRBV19 with TRBJ1-1; 9 bases match TRBD1. CDR3 length: 14 residues. Germline loops: CDR1 LNHDA, CDR2 SQIVND (reference sequence). Losses at the gene ends were 6 bases for V and 4 bases for J; bases not matched to a gene: 6. The DNA of the CDR3 is TGTGCCAGTAGACAACAGGGGGCGGGCACTGAAGCTTTCTTT. Its translation is CASRQQGAGTEAFF.

This clone turned up a few times. The CDR3 nucleotides are TGTGCCAGCAGCCCTCGCACGGGGAGCTCCTACGAGCAGTACTTC. This translates into CASSPRTGSSYEQYF. The J gene is TRBJ2-7, the V gene TRBV5-4; D may be TRBD2 (5 bases). The V end was cut by 4 bases, the J end by 0 bases, with 14 bases between. The CDR3 spans 15 residues. The germline CDR1 and CDR2 sequences are SGHNT and YYREEE (reference sequence).

This clone was recorded once. The chain combines TRBV4-1 with TRBJ1-1; TRBD1 matches at 7 bases. With V trimmed by 1 base and J by 0 bases, 8 bases remained unmatched. The CDR3 totals 17 residues. The germline V gene encodes CDR1 MGHRA and CDR2 YSYEKL. CDR3 DNA sequence: TGCGCCAGCAGCCAAGCGCAGGGGGTCTCCCTGAACACTGAAGCTTTCTTT. It translates to CASSQAQGVSLNTEAFF.

Only one count was recorded for this clone. J is TRBJ1-2 and V is TRBV27; possibly TRBD1 for D (5 bases). The CDR3 contains 13 residues. Germline loops: CDR1 MNHEY, CDR2 SMNVEV (reference sequence). V gave up 3 bases and J gave up 8 bases, with 13 bases separating them. DNA for the CDR3: TGTGCCAGCAGTTTGACAGCCGATTTAGGCTACACCTTC. Translation gives CASSLTADLGYTF.

This chain links TRBV4-1 with TRBJ1-3; 9 bases line up with TRBD1. CDR3 length equals 15 residues. The ends lost 4 bases at V and 4 bases at J; junction bases unmatched: 5. In germline, CDR1 is MGHRA, CDR2 YSYEKL. The CDR3 nucleotides read TGCGCCAGCAGCCGCGACAGGGGGATCGGAAACACCATATATTTT. This sequence encodes CASSRDRGIGNTIYF.